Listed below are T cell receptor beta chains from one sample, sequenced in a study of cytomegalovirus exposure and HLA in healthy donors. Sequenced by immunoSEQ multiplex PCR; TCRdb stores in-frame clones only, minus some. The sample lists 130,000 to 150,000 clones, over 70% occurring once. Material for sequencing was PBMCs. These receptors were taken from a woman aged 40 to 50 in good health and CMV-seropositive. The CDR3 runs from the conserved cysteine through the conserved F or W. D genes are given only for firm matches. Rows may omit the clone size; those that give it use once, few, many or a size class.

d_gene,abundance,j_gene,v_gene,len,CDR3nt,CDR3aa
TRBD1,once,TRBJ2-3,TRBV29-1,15,TGCAGCGTCGCCCGCGGGGACAGGGACACAGATACGCAGTATTTT,CSVARGDRDTDTQYF
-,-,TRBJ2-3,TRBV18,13,TGTGCCAGCTCACCTATTGAGCGCGATACGCAGTATTTT,CASSPIERDTQYF
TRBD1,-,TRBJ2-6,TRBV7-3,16,TGTGCCAGCAGCAGACAGGGGGCTTCTGGGGCCAACGTCCTGACTTTC,CASSRQGASGANVLTF
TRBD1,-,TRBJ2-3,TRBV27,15,TGTGCCAGCAGTCTACAGGGGGCGATTTCAACTACGCAGTATTTT,CASSLQGAISTTQYF
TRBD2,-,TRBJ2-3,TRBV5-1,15,TGCGCCAGCAGCCCCAACGGGGGGGACACAGATACGCAGTATTTT,CASSPNGGDTDTQYF
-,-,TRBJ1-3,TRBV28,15,TGTGCCAGCAGTGGGTTGCGGGAATTTGGAAACACCATATATTTT,CASSGLREFGNTIYF
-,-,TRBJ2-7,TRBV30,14,TGTGCCTGGAGTGTACTAGTCTTTCCCCACGAGCAGTACTTC,CAWSVLVFPHEQYF
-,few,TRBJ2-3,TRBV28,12,TGTGCCAGCAGTTTTCGGTGGGATACGCAGTATTTT,CASSFRWDTQYF
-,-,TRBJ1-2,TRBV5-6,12,TGTGCCAGCAGCTTCCCCGAGGGTGGCTACACCTTC,CASSFPEGGYTF
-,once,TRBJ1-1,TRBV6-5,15,TGTGCCAGCAGTCGGCTGGGGGACTTGAACACTGAAGCTTTCTTT,CASSRLGDLNTEAFF
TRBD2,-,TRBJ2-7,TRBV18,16,TGTGCCAGCTCACCGAGCGGGGTAGGTTCATTCTGGGAGCAGTACTTC,CASSPSGVGSFWEQYF
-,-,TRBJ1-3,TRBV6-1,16,TGTGCCAGCAGTGAAGCGCCAGGAACCTCTGGAAACACCATATATTTT,CASSEAPGTSGNTIYF
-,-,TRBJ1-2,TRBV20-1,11,TGCAGTGCTGCTCAGGGTTGGGGCTACACCTTC,CSAAQGWGYTF
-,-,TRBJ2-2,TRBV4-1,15,TGCGCCAGCAGCCAAGGGCGGATAGACACCGGGGAGCTGTTTTTT,CASSQGRIDTGELFF
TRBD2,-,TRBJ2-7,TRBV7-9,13,TGTGCCAGCAGCCCTACGGGACTATTCGAGCAGTACTTC,CASSPTGLFEQYF
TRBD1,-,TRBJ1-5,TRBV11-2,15,TGTGCCAGCAGCGCGGGACAGAATAGCAATCAGCCCCAGCATTTT,CASSAGQNSNQPQHF
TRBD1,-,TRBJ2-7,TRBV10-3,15,TGTGCCATCAGTGAGCCCAGGGGGCTTATCGACGAGCAGTACTTC,CAISEPRGLIDEQYF
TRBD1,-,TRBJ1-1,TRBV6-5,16,TGTGCCAGCAGTTCCAAACAGGGGGCGCGAATCACTGAAGCTTTCTTT,CASSSKQGARITEAFF
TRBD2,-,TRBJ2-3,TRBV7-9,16,TGTGCCAGCAGCCCTACAGAGCGGGGGGAGACAGATACGCAGTATTTT,CASSPTERGETDTQYF
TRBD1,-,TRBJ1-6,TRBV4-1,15,TGCGCCAGCAGCAGCCAAGGGACAGGGAGTTCACCCCTCCACTTT,CASSSQGTGSSPLHF
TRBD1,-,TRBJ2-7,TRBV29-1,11,TGCAGCTTCTCACAGGGGTACGAGCAGTACTTC,CSFSQGYEQYF
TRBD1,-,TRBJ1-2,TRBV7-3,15,TGTGCCAGCAGTCCGGGACAGGGAACATCCTATGGCTACACCTTC,CASSPGQGTSYGYTF
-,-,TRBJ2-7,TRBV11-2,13,TGTGCCAGCAGCGTCACAGGTCCCTACGAGCAGTACTTC,CASSVTGPYEQYF
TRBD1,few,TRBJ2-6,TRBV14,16,TGTGCCAGCAGCCAATTGACAGGGACAGGGGCCAACGTCCTGACTTTC,CASSQLTGTGANVLTF
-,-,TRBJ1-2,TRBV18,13,TGTGCCAGCTCACCGGACGGGAGGAATGGCTACACCTTC,CASSPDGRNGYTF
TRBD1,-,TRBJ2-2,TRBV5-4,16,TGTGCCAGCAGCTTGCTGAGACAGGGGTCCACCGGGGAGCTGTTTTTT,CASSLLRQGSTGELFF
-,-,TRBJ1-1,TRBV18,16,TGTGCCAGCTCACCACCGGATGCGAGGATGAACACTGAAGCTTTCTTT,CASSPPDARMNTEAFF
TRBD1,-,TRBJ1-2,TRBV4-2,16,TGTGCCAGCAGCCAAGTCACCACAGGGGGCTATTATGGCTACACCTTC,CASSQVTTGGYYGYTF
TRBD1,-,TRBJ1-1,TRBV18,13,TGTGCCAGCTCACCAGTAGGGGGCCCTGGAGCTTTCTTT,CASSPVGGPGAFF
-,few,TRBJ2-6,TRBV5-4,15,TGTGCCAGCAGCTCGGAGGGGTCTGGGGCCAACGTCCTGACTTTC,CASSSEGSGANVLTF
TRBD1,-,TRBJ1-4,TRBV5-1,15,TGCGCCAGCAGCTTGCCGACAGGGAGTAATGAAAAACTGTTTTTT,CASSLPTGSNEKLFF
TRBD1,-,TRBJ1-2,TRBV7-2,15,TGTGCCAGCAGCCCCGGACAGGGGGGGAGCTATGGCTACACCTTC,CASSPGQGGSYGYTF
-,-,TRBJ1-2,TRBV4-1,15,TGCGCCAGCAGCCAAGATGTAAGCGGACTCTATGGCTACACCTTC,CASSQDVSGLYGYTF
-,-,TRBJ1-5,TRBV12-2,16,TGTGCAAGTCGCTCAGGGACAGGGGGTAGCAATCAGCCCCAGCATTTT,CASRSGTGGSNQPQHF
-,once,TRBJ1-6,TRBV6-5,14,TGTGCCAGCAGTTACTCCAGATGGAATTCACCCCTCCACTTT,CASSYSRWNSPLHF
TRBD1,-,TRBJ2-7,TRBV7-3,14,TGTGCCAGCAGGTCCGGGACAGGCAGCTACGAGCAGTACTTC,CASRSGTGSYEQYF
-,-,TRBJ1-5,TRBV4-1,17,TGCGCCAGCAGCCAAGATGATAGACAGGACCCCAATCAGCCCCAGCATTTT,CASSQDDRQDPNQPQHF
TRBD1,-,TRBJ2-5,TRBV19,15,TGTGCCAGTAGCCCTGGTCGCAGGGGGCAAGAGACCCAGTACTTC,CASSPGRRGQETQYF
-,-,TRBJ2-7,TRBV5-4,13,TGTGCCAGCAGCTTCGACGCGGGCTACGAGCAGTACTTC,CASSFDAGYEQYF
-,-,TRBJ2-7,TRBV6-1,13,TGTGCCAGCAGTGAAGCGTCGGCCTACGAGCAGTACTTC,CASSEASAYEQYF
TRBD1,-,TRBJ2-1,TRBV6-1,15,TGTGCCAGCAGCGGGAGCCGGACAGGGGTAGTTGAGCAGTTCTTC,CASSGSRTGVVEQFF
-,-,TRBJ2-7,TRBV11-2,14,TGTGCCAGCAGCGAAGTGTTGGGGGCCTACGAGCAGTACTTC,CASSEVLGAYEQYF
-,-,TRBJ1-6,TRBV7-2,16,TGTGCCAGCAGCTTGGCGGGGGGGAGGGGTAGATCACCCCTCCACTTT,CASSLAGGRGRSPLHF
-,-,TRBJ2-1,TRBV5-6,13,TGTGCCAGCAGCTGGAGCTCCTACAATGAGCAGTTCTTC,CASSWSSYNEQFF
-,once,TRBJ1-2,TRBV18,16,TGTGCCAGCTCAACACTCCTTAACAGGGTTACGGGCGGCTACACCTTC,CASSTLLNRVTGGYTF
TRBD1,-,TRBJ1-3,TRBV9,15,TGTGCCAGCAGCCCACCAGGGACAGTTGGAAACACCATATATTTT,CASSPPGTVGNTIYF
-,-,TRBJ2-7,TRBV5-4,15,TGTGCCAGCAGACGCGGCCGAGAGCCCTCCTACGAGCAGTACTTC,CASRRGREPSYEQYF
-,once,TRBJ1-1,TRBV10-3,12,TGTGCCATCAATGATAGTGGCACTGAAGCTTTCTTT,CAINDSGTEAFF
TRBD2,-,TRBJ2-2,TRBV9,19,TGTGCCAGCAGCTCGCGACTAGCGGGGGGGCAAACGAGCACCGGGGAGCTGTTTTTT,CASSSRLAGGQTSTGELFF
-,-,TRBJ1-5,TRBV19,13,TGTGCCAGTAGGGTGACAGATAATCAGCCCCAGCATTTT,CASRVTDNQPQHF
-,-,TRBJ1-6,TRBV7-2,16,TGTGCCAGCAGCCCCCGAACAGGGCCGACCTATTCACCCCTCCACTTT,CASSPRTGPTYSPLHF
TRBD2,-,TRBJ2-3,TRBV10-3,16,TGTGCCATCAGTCTACTAGCGACTACTAGCACAGATACGCAGTATTTT,CAISLLATTSTDTQYF
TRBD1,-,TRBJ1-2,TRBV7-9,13,TGTTCCAGCACCCGGACAGGGGCTAATGGCTACACCTTC,CSSTRTGANGYTF
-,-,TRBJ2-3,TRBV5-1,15,TGCGCCAGCAGTTCCTCGGGGAAACACACAGATACGCAGTATTTT,CASSSSGKHTDTQYF
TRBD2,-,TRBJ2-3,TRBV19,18,TGTGCCAGTAGTAGGGGGACTAGCGGGGATGGACCCACAGATACGCAGTATTTT,CASSRGTSGDGPTDTQYF
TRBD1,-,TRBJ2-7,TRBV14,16,TGTGCCAGCAGACGTTCCGGGACAGGGAGCTCCTACGAGCAGTACTTC,CASRRSGTGSSYEQYF
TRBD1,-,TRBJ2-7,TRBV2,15,TGTGCCAGCAGTGAAGCGCTTGCAGGGGGCGAGGAGCAGTACTTC,CASSEALAGGEEQYF
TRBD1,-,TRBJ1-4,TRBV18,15,TGTGCCAGCTCACCAAGGACAGGAGGAGGGGAAAAACTGTTTTTT,CASSPRTGGGEKLFF
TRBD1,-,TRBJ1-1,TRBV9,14,TGTGCCAGCAGCGCGACAGGGGCCGGCACTGAAGCTTTCTTT,CASSATGAGTEAFF
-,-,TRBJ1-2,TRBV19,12,TGTGCCACCAGTCGGACAGAATATGGCTACACCTTC,CATSRTEYGYTF